Many counts were recorded for the clone carrying this TCR beta chain. The sample is drawn from a study of early T cells in non-severe SARS-CoV-2 infection. The V gene's germline CDR1 is DFQATT and CDR2 SNEGSKA (reference sequence). The V end lost 3 bases, the J end lost 2 bases, and 12 bases lay between the germline ends. The CDR3 runs to 14 residues. Individually, cDNA molecules had unique molecular identifiers attached to them. One entry per CDR3 protein results from TCRdb running MiXCR on the 5' RACE reads. The sample lists tens of thousands of distinct CDR3 sequences, around 6% occurring once. J is TRBJ2-3 and V is TRBV20-1; D not resolved. Sample: whole blood, taken at baseline. The receptor's source is an adult who was a healthcare worker with PCR-confirmed SARS-CoV-2 infection or an uninfected control (not recorded which). CDR3 DNA sequence: TGCAGTGCTAGGTTGGCCCTTTCCACAGATACGCAGTATTTT. It encodes CSARLALSTDTQYF.